What follows describes a single TCR beta chain. Its antigen remains unknown. This sample is part of a study of lymphopenia after photon versus proton radiotherapy. Clones were sequenced by immunoSEQ multiplex PCR, and TCRdb holds only the in-frame ones, with some missing. The repertoire holds 160,000 or so clones, approximately 90% seen once, with approximately 4.6% in the top ten. Per germline, CDR1 SGHAT and CDR2 FQDESV (reference sequence). Trimming removed 4 bases from V and 1 base from J, with 10 bases in between. The CDR3 spans 14 residues. Findings of the study overall: Post-nadir TCR diversity decline inversely tracked overall survival among those who died.

V usage is TRBV11-1 and J usage is TRBJ1-1; possible D gene TRBD1, 5 bases. Source: peripheral blood, taken from a patient treated with photon-based radiotherapy. The source of this sequence is a man aged 50-59 years with gastric cancer. Here the CDR3 reads CASSYEGRNTEAFF. The CDR3 DNA is TGTGCCAGCAGCTACGAGGGGCGGAACACTGAAGCTTTCTTT.